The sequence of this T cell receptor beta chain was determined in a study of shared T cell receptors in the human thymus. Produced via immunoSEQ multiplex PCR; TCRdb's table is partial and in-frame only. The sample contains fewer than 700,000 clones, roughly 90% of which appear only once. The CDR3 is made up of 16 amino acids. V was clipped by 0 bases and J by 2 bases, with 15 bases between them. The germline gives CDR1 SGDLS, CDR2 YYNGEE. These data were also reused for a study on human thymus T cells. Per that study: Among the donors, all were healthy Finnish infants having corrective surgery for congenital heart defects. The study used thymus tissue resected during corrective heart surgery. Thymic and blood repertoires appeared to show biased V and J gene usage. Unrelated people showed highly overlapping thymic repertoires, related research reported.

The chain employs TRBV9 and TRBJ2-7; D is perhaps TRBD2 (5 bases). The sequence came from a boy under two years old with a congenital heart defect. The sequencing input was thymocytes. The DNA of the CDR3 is TGTGCCAGCAGCGTAGCGGAGGACGCCAATCCCTACGAGCAGTACTTC. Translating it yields CASSVAEDANPYEQYF.